This TCR beta chain is drawn from a study of T cells in tumors after PD-1 blockade. Study information: Each patient got pembrolizumab 200 mg every 3 weeks or cemiplimab 350 mg every 2 weeks. Daily vismodegib 150 mg continued in a subset of anti-PD-1-treated patients. Mean per blood sample: 113,528 templates (about 21,000-290,000), about 37,000 unique clonotypes.

Here immunoSEQ multiplex PCR was the method, and the copy in TCRdb shows in-frame clones only, minus some. The data show roughly 47,000 clones, just under 80% seen once. The germline V gene encodes CDR1 WSHSY and CDR2 SAAADI. The length of the CDR3 is 14 residues. Trimming removed 6 bases from V and 5 bases from J; junction bases left unmatched: 8. This clone appeared a single time. Its target is not known. General study findings and limits: Some novel exhausted tumor clones appeared in pre-treatment blood, suggesting peripheral recruitment.

The sequences come from PBMCs, collected before anti-PD-1 treatment. This rearrangement joins TRBV10-2 to TRBJ1-1; 8 nucleotides line up with TRBD1. The sequence was obtained from a human donor with basal cell carcinoma. The CDR3 sequence: CASRPNDRGTEAFF. CDR3 in DNA: TGCGCCAGCAGACCCAATGACAGGGGAACTGAAGCTTTCTTT.